Detailed here is one TCR beta chain. What it binds is not known. The data belong to a study of graft-versus-host responses after intestinal transplantation. In the study overall: The recipients all started with anti-thymocyte globulin induction and then took tacrolimus and steroids for about three years. Study findings and constraints: GvH clones surfaced in recipient marrow, some emerging earlier in ileum or blood.

Intraepithelial lymphocytes and lamina propria lymphocytes were released through processing of graft tissue. Assay: immunoSEQ multiplex PCR; the TCRdb copy retains only in-frame clones and omits some. Of approximately 37,000 clones in the sample, 87% are singletons; the top ten hold roughly 18%. Trimming removed 6 bases from V and 0 bases from J; junction bases left unmatched: 6. CDR1 ENHRY and CDR2 SYGVKD come from the germline V gene. There are 15 residues in the CDR3. The chain joins TRBV10-3 to TRBJ2-3; 7 positions agree with TRBD1. This receptor was identified in a human patient who received an intestinal transplant, so some T cells may come from the graft donor. The source material was ileum tissue, sampled approximately 200 days after intestinal transplant. The CDR3 DNA is TGTGCCATCAGCAAGGGACAGAGAAGCACAGATACGCAGTATTTT. As protein: CAISKGQRSTDTQYF.